Below, 22 T cell receptor beta chains from the same sample are listed, as sequenced in a study of blood T cell repertoires in COVID-19 (TCRdb year 2020). Libraries came from the immunoSEQ multiplex PCR assay. Drawn from immuneACCESS, this table holds only the in-frame rearrangements with V and J called that TCRdb kept. Clones are partly lost; checked studies trace under half to an unresolved V gene and leave the rest unexplained. Within this sample are about 240,000 clones, with about 80% of them counted one time only. In total, the top ten clones hold around 9.9% of the sample. Sequenced: peripheral blood. All receptors come from an elderly woman with acute or convalescent COVID-19.

The rearrangement joins TRBV18 to TRBJ2-3; D unresolved. The CDR3 is made up of 16 amino acids. CDR1 KGHSH and CDR2 LQKENI come from the germline V gene. The V end was cut by 2 bases, the J end by 3 bases, with 15 bases between. CDR3 region: CASSPDNRSPTDTQYF. The CDR3 region has the DNA TGTGCCAGCTCACCAGATAACCGGTCCCCTACAGATACGCAGTATTTT.

The J gene is TRBJ1-6, the V gene TRBV7-9; D is uncertain. V was trimmed by 5 bases and J by 10 bases, leaving 15 bases between them. Germline V lookup: CDR1 SEHNR, CDR2 FQNEAQ (reference sequence). The CDR3 loop spans 14 amino acids. The DNA of the CDR3 is TGTGCCAGCAGCCCCGGGAGGGTGGACTCACCCCTCCACTTT. Residues: CASSPGRVDSPLHF.

This clone occurred a few times. The chain is built from TRBV2 and TRBJ1-2; D call uncertain. The ends were cut back, 8 bases at V and 2 bases at J, with 12 bases in the middle. Germline V gives CDR1 SNHLY, CDR2 FYNNEI. The CDR3 length is 13 residues. The CDR3 loop is CASSMAKNYGYTF. The CDR3 DNA sequence: TGTGCCAGCTCGATGGCAAAAAACTATGGCTACACCTTC.

The V call is TRBV27, the J call TRBJ2-1; perhaps TRBD1 as D (7 bases). V was trimmed by 5 bases and J by 2 bases, leaving 16 bases between them. CDR3 length: 16 residues. The germline CDR1 and CDR2 sequences are MNHEY and SMNVEV (reference sequence). The CDR3 nucleotides are TGTGCCAGCAGTCCCCCCCGGGGGACAGCCTACAATGAGCAGTTCTTC. Translation gives CASSPPRGTAYNEQFF.

This chain links TRBV3-1 (or the pseudogene TRBV3-2) with TRBJ1-1; D remains ambiguous. There are 14 residues in the CDR3. Germline loops: CDR1 LGHDT, CDR2 YNNKEL (reference sequence). Trimming pared 4 bases from V and 3 bases from J, leaving 12 bases between. The CDR3 DNA follows: TGTGCCAGCAGCCCCTCGGAGCTGGACACTGAAGCTTTCTTT. This gives the protein CASSPSELDTEAFF.

The chain uses TRBV11-2 and TRBJ2-7; D possibly corresponds to TRBD1 (7 bases). The V end was cut by 4 bases, the J end by 3 bases, with 22 bases between. CDR1 SGHAT and CDR2 FQNNGV come from the germline V gene. This CDR3 spans 17 amino acids. The CDR3 loop reads CASSSTRGRGLIYEQYF. The DNA for the CDR3 is TGTGCCAGCAGCTCCACGCGGGGAAGGGGGCTTATCTACGAGCAGTACTTC. The full variable domain, completed using reference TRBV11-2 and TRBJ2-7, is EAGVAQSPRYKIIEKRQSVAFWCNPISGHATLYWYQQILGQGPKLLIQFQNNGVVDDSQLPKDRFSAERLKGVDSTLKIQPAKLEDSAVYLCASSSTRGRGLIYEQYFGPGTRLTVT.

This chain joins TRBV11-2 and TRBJ2-1; 9 bases are shared with TRBD1. Germline lookup yields CDR1 SGHAT and CDR2 FQNNGV. V was clipped by 1 base and J by 3 bases; unmatched bases: 1. The CDR3 is made up of 15 amino acids. Written as DNA, the CDR3 is TGTGCCAGCAGCTTAGGGACAGGGGACTACAATGAGCAGTTCTTC. This translates into CASSLGTGDYNEQFF.

The chain links TRBV24-1 to TRBJ2-5; possibly TRBD2 for D (6 bases). V gave up 4 bases and J gave up 4 bases, with 9 bases separating them. This CDR3 comprises 13 residues. The germline V gene encodes CDR1 KGHDR and CDR2 SFDVKD. The CDR3: CATSERDRETQYF. CDR3 DNA sequence: TGTGCCACCAGTGAGCGGGACCGAGAGACCCAGTACTTC.

V usage is TRBV18 and J usage is TRBJ2-2, with D tentatively TRBD1 (6 bases). CDR3 length: 15 amino acids. Trimming cost V 3 bases and J 3 bases, with 11 bases left between them. The V gene's germline CDR1 is KGHSH and CDR2 LQKENI. CDR3 sequence (DNA): TGTGCCAGCTCACCTTCCAGGGGCGACACCGGGGAGCTGTTTTTT. This sequence encodes CASSPSRGDTGELFF. The whole variable domain, remainder taken from reference TRBV18 and TRBJ2-2, is NAGVMQNPRHLVRRRGQEARLRCSPMKGHSHVYWYRQLPEEGLKFMVYLQKENIIDESGMPKERFSAEFPKEGPSILRIQQVVRGDSAAYFCASSPSRGDTGELFFGEGSRLTVL.

The chain carries TRBV20-1 and TRBJ1-1; D not certain. The CDR3 length is 10 residues. Germline CDR1 reads DFQATT; CDR2 reads SNEGSKA (reference sequence). The V gene lost 3 bases and the J gene lost 7 bases, with 6 bases spanning the gap. This chain's CDR3 is CSASSGEAFF. The CDR3 DNA reads TGCAGTGCTAGTTCGGGTGAAGCTTTCTTT.

The table lists this clone with a few counts. This chain connects TRBV10-3 to TRBJ1-2, with TRBD1 as a possible D gene (5 bases). CDR1 is ENHRY and CDR2 is SYGVKD in the germline V gene. The CDR3 is 16 residues long. V was cut by 3 bases and J by 0 bases, with 14 bases left in between. This chain's CDR3 is CAISEDRLGANYGYTF. CDR3 nucleotide sequence: TGTGCCATCAGTGAAGACAGACTGGGTGCTAACTATGGCTACACCTTC.

This clone was seen a handful of times. The J gene is TRBJ2-7, the V gene TRBV27, with TRBD1 matching over 11 bases. The CDR3 has 14 residues. Germline loops: CDR1 MNHEY, CDR2 SMNVEV (reference sequence). With 6 bases clipped from V and 4 bases from J, the junction kept 5 bases outside the gene matches. This CDR3 is CASRLGQGAYEQYF. The CDR3 bases are TGTGCCAGCAGGTTAGGACAGGGGGCGTACGAGCAGTACTTC.

The genes are TRBV15 and TRBJ1-4; D gene ambiguous. V dropped 1 base and J dropped 7 bases, with 10 bases sitting between them. This CDR3 spans 14 amino acids. Per the germline V gene, CDR1 is LNHNV and CDR2 is YYDKDF (reference sequence). CDR3 nucleotides: TGTGCCACCAGCAGAGGCGGGGATCGTGAAAAACTGTTTTTT. It is translated as CATSRGGDREKLFF.

The chain carries TRBV3-1 (or the pseudogene TRBV3-2) and TRBJ1-3, with a possible D match to TRBD1 (5 bases). Trimming left V 5 bases short and J 11 bases short, with 10 bases between. The CDR3 extends over 11 amino acids. CDR1 is LGHDT and CDR2 is YNNKEL in the germline V gene (reference sequence). The CDR3 here is CASSSREAIYF. CDR3 DNA sequence: TGTGCCAGCAGCTCCAGGGAAGCCATATATTTT.

V gene TRBV7-9 combines with J gene TRBJ2-2, with D hard to call. The CDR3 contains 14 residues. The germline V gene encodes CDR1 SEHNR and CDR2 FQNEAQ (reference sequence). The V gene lost 1 base and the J gene lost 0 bases, with 3 bases spanning the gap. CDR3 nucleotide sequence: TGTGCCAGCAGCTTAGACACGAACACCGGGGAGCTGTTTTTT. This codes for CASSLDTNTGELFF.

The V gene is TRBV18, the J gene TRBJ2-3; the D gene is possibly TRBD1 (5 bases). This CDR3 contains 15 residues. Germline-derived CDR1 and CDR2 are KGHSH and LQKENI. The V gene lost 0 bases and the J gene lost 4 bases, with 11 bases spanning the gap. The CDR3 protein is CASSPPVRVADTQYF. CDR3 DNA: TGTGCCAGCTCACCACCAGTCAGGGTTGCAGATACGCAGTATTTT. Full variable domain (missing parts from reference TRBV18 and TRBJ2-3): NAGVMQNPRHLVRRRGQEARLRCSPMKGHSHVYWYRQLPEEGLKFMVYLQKENIIDESGMPKERFSAEFPKEGPSILRIQQVVRGDSAAYFCASSPPVRVADTQYFGPGTRLTVL.

The chain uses TRBV29-1 and TRBJ2-1; 7 bases align to TRBD1. The trim removed 6 bases at V and 7 bases at J, leaving 12 bases unmatched. The length of the CDR3 is 14 residues. Per the germline V gene, CDR1 is SQVTM and CDR2 is ANQGSEA. CDR3 protein: CSVVGQPVGNEQFF. In DNA form, the CDR3 reads TGCAGCGTAGTGGGACAGCCTGTGGGGAATGAGCAGTTCTTC.

The chain couples TRBV2 to TRBJ1-2, with 7 bases fitting TRBD1. The CDR3 covers 14 residues. The V gene end was trimmed by 6 bases and the J gene end by 4 bases; junction bases not matched to a gene: 8. Germline-derived CDR1 and CDR2 are SNHLY and FYNNEI. CDR3 residues: CASRGTDLSYGYTF. Here the CDR3 DNA reads TGTGCCAGCAGAGGGACAGATTTGAGCTATGGCTACACCTTC. Based on the CDR3 plus reference TRBV2 and TRBJ1-2, the full variable domain is EPEVTQTPSHQVTQMGQEVILRCVPISNHLYFYWYRQILGQKVEFLVSFYNNEISEKSEIFDDQFSVERPDGSNFTLKIRSTKLEDSAMYFCASRGTDLSYGYTFGSGTRLTVV.

This clone was counted a single time. This chain uses TRBV21-1 with TRBJ2-1; the D call of TRBD2 is as the table states it, not checked on the DNA. TRBV21-1 is annotated as a pseudogene. The CDR3 is 15 residues long. The CDR3 region has the DNA TGTGCCAGCAGCAAAGGTCCCGGACTGGGGAATGAGCAGTTCTTC. Its protein is CASSKGPGLGNEQFF.

V is TRBV5-1 and J is TRBJ2-5; 11 bases line up with TRBD2. V dropped 4 bases and J dropped 6; count of bases not matched to a gene: 8. This CDR3 is built from 15 residues. CDR1 is SGHRS and CDR2 is YFSETQ in the germline V gene. DNA of the CDR3: TGCGCCAGCAGCACCGCTAGCGGGGGGACCCAGACCCAGTACTTC. Protein sequence: CASSTASGGTQTQYF.

The chain carries TRBV18 and TRBJ2-6; possibly TRBD1 for D (6 bases). With 6 bases removed from V and 0 bases from J, the gap between germline ends came to 6 bases. Germline V CDR1 and CDR2: KGHSH, LQKENI. The CDR3 loop spans 14 amino acids. The CDR3 DNA follows: TGTGCCAGCTCGACAGGCTCTGGGGCCAACGTCCTGACTTTC. Its protein product is CASSTGSGANVLTF.

The rearrangement links TRBV28 to TRBJ1-2; 8 bases map to TRBD1. Trimming cost V 2 bases and J 4 bases; bases outside gene matches: 3. The V gene's germline CDR1 is MDHEN and CDR2 SYDVKM. The CDR3 extends over 14 amino acids. The CDR3 nucleotides are TGTGCCAGCAGTTTACTCCAGGGGGCCTATGGCTACACCTTC. Protein product: CASSLLQGAYGYTF.